The following is a T cell receptor (beta chain) sequence with its context. Antigen specificity is unknown. This CDR3 is 14 amino acids long. Trimming cost V 6 bases and J 3 bases, with 15 bases left between them. Germline CDR1 reads SNHLY; CDR2 reads FYNNEI. This record belongs to a study of cytomegalovirus exposure and HLA in healthy donors. Broader study findings: The likely explanation for a cluster of highly shared sequence variants was sequencing artifact. In a later analysis, about 17,000 TCR beta sequences were associated with HLA alleles at 0.05 false discovery rate. With high specificity and sensitivity, the classifier reportedly diagnosed cytomegalovirus status.

It was with 60 Vbeta and 13 Jbeta primers that the PCR ran. Sequenced by immunoSEQ multiplex PCR; TCRdb stores in-frame clones only, minus some. Of over 100,000 clones in the sample, 72% were seen once. The sample was PBMCs. This TCR came from a man aged 50-59 years in good health and CMV-seropositive. The J gene is TRBJ2-7, the V gene TRBV2; maybe TRBD1 (6 bases). Here the CDR3 reads CASRASTGRYEQYF. The CDR3 region has the DNA TGTGCCAGCAGGGCGTCTACAGGGCGCTACGAGCAGTACTTC.